This TCR beta chain was identified during a study of T cells in Graves' hyperthyroidism and ophthalmopathy (dated by TCRdb to about 2019). With regard to the full study: Peripheral blood was sampled at the time of initial diagnosis, prior to any treatment. A discovery cohort of approximately 97 patients, approximately 45 with Graves' ophthalmopathy and approximately 55 with stable Graves' hyperthyroidism, was used to find distinguishing TCR V-J signatures. Whether ophthalmopathy could be predicted prospectively was tested in an independent validation cohort made up of about 18 hyperthyroidism patients plus 17 patients who later progressed to ophthalmopathy. For training and testing, the 100 or so patients in the discovery cohort were randomly divided in a 7:3 ratio. The study also compared thyroid tissue and blood T-cell repertoires from about six Graves' hyperthyroidism patients. After sampling, hyperthyroidism patients received methimazole starting at 30 mg daily, and ophthalmopathy patients received high-dose intravenous methylprednisolone. According to the paper, TCR Vbeta CDR3 sequencing was carried out on 135 peripheral blood samples, which came from 40 to 45 ophthalmopathy, 70 to 80 hyperthyroidism and approximately 17 progressor patients.

This clonotype has only a few counts. Which antigen it targets is not known. The input lacks base qualities; no much larger clone sits a single base away. Stable Graves' hyperthyroidism was defined as no progression to ophthalmopathy during 18 months of follow-up. Hyperthyroidism patients were aged 18 to 65 years and newly diagnosed, with disease duration of less than 2 months. Patients with uncontrolled infections, other autoimmune diseases, pregnancy or lactation were excluded. Clinical symptoms, serum thyroxine and TRAb, thyroid ultrasound, and orbital computed tomography formed the basis for the diagnoses. Ficoll-Paque density gradient centrifugation was used to isolate PBMCs from around 10 ml of fresh peripheral blood. Total RNA was extracted using Trizol reagent, and RNA quality was assessed on an Agilent 2100 Bioanalyzer. Broader findings and caveats from the paper: A model built on a 13 V-J signature distinguished ophthalmopathy from stable hyperthyroidism, reaching 87.88% sensitivity and approximately 81% specificity in cross-validation and 80%/75% in testing. Sample size was not statistically predetermined, and blinding of investigators to group allocation was not performed. Most expanded thyroid clonotypes (frequency above 0.001) were also detected in blood, suggesting blood repertoires may reflect thyroid immune responses. During validation, the model predicted progression to ophthalmopathy a median of roughly 7.1 months ahead of onset, with approximately 71% sensitivity and around 72% specificity.

Based on the germline V gene, the CDR1 and CDR2 sequences are SNHLY and FYNNEI. Ends trimmed: V by 3 bases, J by 3 bases; bases unmatched to a gene: 10. The CDR3 holds 17 amino acids from the cysteine to the phenylalanine. Only the CDR3 DNA is retained, 51 bases long and in frame from the first base. The TCR beta CDR3 regions were amplified from the RNA transcripts. The TCR CDR3 was subjected to a first round of RT-PCR using the HTBI primer set and the Qiagen OneStep RT-PCR kit. Libraries were constructed in a second round of multiplex PCR, after which size selection and purification were carried out. The libraries were sequenced on an Illumina HiSeq2000 using paired-end 100 bp reads. The study's processing was this. SOAPnuke was used to process the raw data, throwing out any read that contained adapters or uncalled bases, had a mean Phred below 15, or lacked an exact constant-primer or identifier match. COPE v1.2.5 was used to merge high-quality paired reads, and clonotypes were defined as unique nucleotide sequences. MiTCR v1.1 was used to align the clonotypes against IMGT TRBV, TRBD and TRBJ reference segments. The analysis was restricted to V-J combinations with a frequency above 0.0001, which together covered over 99% of the repertoires. A TCS score was defined as the ratio of F50 (clonal expansion) to E x V (chaos), with BLOSUM62-based TCRdist applied between CDR3 peptides within each V-J. Welch's t-statistics and random forest reduced roughly 530 V-J features to 13, which were used in a naive Bayes classifier (R e1071). TCRdb cleaned the public reads at Q25 with fastp, built clones with MiXCR and kept in-frame beta chains. For every CDR3 protein sequence, its rows merge into one entry that carries the most common genes and DNA. The V and J calls were determined by TCRdb, not by the authors. In this sample the table shows more than 600,000 distinct CDR3 sequences, 15% to 20% of which occur a single time. Together, the top ten hold under 10% of the sample.

The rearrangement combines TRBV2 with TRBJ2-7, and 11 junction bases match TRBD2. The sequence was obtained from a man aged 18 to 30 with Graves' hyperthyroidism. Sequenced input: blood. The nucleotide sequence is TGTGCCAGCAGTGATTGGACTAGCGGGCCCGCGGGCTACGAGCAGTACTTC. Translated, it gives CASSDWTSGPAGYEQYF.